This T cell receptor beta chain came from a study of blood T cells in healthy people across ages. Study findings and constraints: PBMCs went unsorted, and a conclusive naive versus antigen-experienced comparison was therefore prevented.

Concerning this clonotype itself: Its antigen is not known.

With a J-beta primer mix and a sample-barcoded 5' primer, a second PCR ran about 7 to 11 cycles. TCRdb re-called the 5' RACE reads with MiXCR, one entry per CDR3 protein. The sample lists 650,000 to 1,000,000 distinct CDR3 sequences, 35% to 40% occurring once. Healthy Caucasian individuals from Russia aged about 6 to 100 served as donors. The sample consisted of blood. The sequence came from a man in his late teens or twenties in good health.

CDR3 coding DNA: TGTGCCAGCAGCCCTACAGGGATAGGAGAAAAACTGTTTTTT. It is translated as CASSPTGIGEKLFF. The chain is built from TRBV9 and TRBJ1-4, with D possibly matching TRBD1 (6 bases). Germline V CDR1 and CDR2: SGDLS, YYNGEE. This CDR3 region has 14 residues. V lost 4 bases to trimming and J lost 8 bases, with 15 bases between them.